What follows are 4 T cell receptor beta chains derived from one specimen sequenced in a study of response to subunit inactivated influenza vaccine (dated by TCRdb to the late 2010s). Library preparation used RT-PCR. TCRdb shows the sequencer as Illumina HiSeq 2500. Through fastp at Q25 and MiXCR, TCRdb rebuilt clones from the public reads, retaining in-frame beta chains. Here each entry gathers all rows of one CDR3 protein and keeps the most common genes and DNA. The sample table holds 610,000 or so distinct CDR3 sequences, of which 14% were seen once. Over 8.5% of the sample comes from the top ten. The sample in question was PBMCs from blood, obtained about 13 days after vaccination. The receptors were sampled from a man aged 45 to 65 who received an inactivated influenza vaccine. Donor details come from another sample of the same person, matched by shared clones.

This clonotype showed up many times. This chain uses TRBV9 with TRBJ2-1, with TRBD1 matching 7 bases. Germline lookup yields CDR1 SGDLS and CDR2 YYNGEE. CDR3 length: 14 amino acids. V shed 5 bases and J 2 bases; nucleotides not matched to a gene: 4. The CDR3 is CASSGQVTYNEQFF. The CDR3 coding sequence is TGTGCCAGCAGTGGACAGGTCACCTACAATGAGCAGTTCTTC.

This clonotype has only a few counts. The V and J genes are TRBV11-2 and TRBJ2-2; TRBD1 is a possible D gene (5 bases). Germline V CDR1 and CDR2: SGHAT, FQNNGV. V lost 3 bases and J 9 bases, leaving 14 bases between the germline ends. The CDR3 is made up of 14 amino acids. The CDR3 nucleotides are TGTGCCAGCAGCTTTACAGGCCTAAGGTGGGAGCTGTTTTTT. It is translated as CASSFTGLRWELFF.

This chain joins TRBV20-1 and TRBJ1-1; TRBD1 is a possible D gene (5 bases). The V gene lost 4 bases and the J gene lost 2 bases, with 17 bases spanning the gap. Germline loops: CDR1 DFQATT, CDR2 SNEGSKA (reference sequence). The CDR3 has 15 residues. The CDR3 region has the DNA TGCAGTGCTAAAGTCAGATCCGGGGGAAACACTGAAGCTTTCTTT. Its protein product is CSAKVRSGGNTEAFF.

This clonotype has only a few counts. The chain couples TRBV5-6 to TRBJ1-4; a possible D gene is TRBD1 (5 bases). V was clipped by 0 bases and J by 7 bases, with 13 bases between them. The CDR3 sequence is 15 residues long. Germline V gene sequence: CDR1 SGHDT, CDR2 YYEEEE. In DNA, the CDR3 is TGTGCCAGCAGCTTGGCGGCTGGGACTTTTGAAAAACTGTTTTTT. Protein: CASSLAAGTFEKLFF. Based on the CDR3 plus reference TRBV5-6 and TRBJ1-4, the full variable domain is DAGVTQSPTHLIKTRGQQVTLRCSPKSGHDTVSWYQQALGQGPQFIFQYYEEEERQRGNFPDRFSGHQFPNYSSELNVNALLLGDSALYLCASSLAAGTFEKLFFGSGTQLSVL.